Presented here are 28 T cell receptor beta chains from one specimen sequenced in a study of T cells in Graves' hyperthyroidism and ophthalmopathy. The investigators amplified TCR beta CDR3 regions from RNA transcripts. The HTBI primer set served for first-round RT-PCR of the TCR CDR3. One entry per CDR3 protein results from TCRdb running MiXCR on the multiplex PCR reads. The sample includes 330,000 or so distinct CDR3 sequences, approximately 19% of them seen just once. The specimen was blood. Receptors were obtained from a man in his fifties or sixties with Graves' ophthalmopathy.

In this sample, this clonotype turned up many times. The V and J genes are TRBV20-1 and TRBJ1-1, with 7 bases lining up with TRBD1. The CDR3 covers 16 residues. Germline CDR1 DFQATT, CDR2 SNEGSKA (reference sequence). V gave up 6 bases and J gave up 3 bases; unmatched junction bases: 16. CDR3 nucleotide sequence: TGCAGTGCATCGGACAGGTTACGGACCTGGGACACTGAAGCTTTCTTT. Protein product: CSASDRLRTWDTEAFF.

This clonotype was seen a handful of times. The V call is TRBV27, the J call TRBJ2-5; D not certain. Germline lookup yields CDR1 MNHEY and CDR2 SMNVEV (reference sequence). Trimming removed 5 bases at V and 4 bases at J, with 8 bases between. CDR3 length: 12 residues. The CDR3 region is CASSPLRETQYF. CDR3 nucleotides: TGTGCCAGCAGTCCCCTAAGAGAGACCCAGTACTTC.

This clonotype was counted ten times or more. This chain connects TRBV9 to TRBJ1-2, with 7 nucleotides matching TRBD1. The V and J ends lost 5 bases and 0 bases, in that order; junction bases with no gene match: 7. The germline CDR1 and CDR2 sequences are SGDLS and YYNGEE. The CDR3 is 15 residues long. CDR3 sequence: CASSQGGQSNYGYTF. CDR3 in DNA: TGTGCCAGCAGTCAAGGGGGACAGTCTAACTATGGCTACACCTTC. The full variable domain, its missing parts supplied by reference TRBV9 and TRBJ1-2, is DSGVTQTPKHLITATGQRVTLRCSPRSGDLSVYWYQQSLDQGLQFLIQYYNGEERAKGNILERFSAQQFPDLHSELNLSSLELGDSALYFCASSQGGQSNYGYTFGSGTRLTVV.

The chain uses TRBV19 and TRBJ2-7; possibly TRBD2 for D (6 bases). CDR3 size: 14 residues. V lost 2 bases and J 4 bases, leaving 12 bases between the germline ends. CDR1 and CDR2 from the germline V gene are LNHDA and SQIVND (reference sequence). Here the CDR3 reads CASSISAGTYEQYF. In DNA form, the CDR3 reads TGTGCCAGTAGTATAAGTGCGGGGACTTACGAGCAGTACTTC.

This clonotype occurred a few times. V is TRBV29-1 and J is TRBJ2-1; the D is unclear. The CDR3 is made up of 13 amino acids. Germline CDR1 and CDR2: SQVTM and ANQGSEA. V was trimmed by 5 bases and J by 1 base, leaving 9 bases between them. The DNA of the CDR3 is TGCAGCGTTAGGACCGATTCCTACAATGAGCAGTTCTTC. Translating it yields CSVRTDSYNEQFF.

This clonotype has only a few counts. The genes are TRBV6-1 and TRBJ2-1; 8 bases agree with TRBD1. With V trimmed by 6 bases and J by 2 bases, 6 bases remained unmatched. This CDR3 contains 15 residues. CDR1 is MNHNS, CDR2 SASEGT, per germline. CDR3 residues: CASRADRGPYNEQFF. The DNA of the CDR3 is TGTGCCAGCAGGGCAGACAGGGGACCCTACAATGAGCAGTTCTTC.

This chain uses TRBV10-3 with TRBJ1-5; the D is unclear. This CDR3 is built from 14 residues. Germline CDR1 and CDR2: ENHRY and SYGVKD. Trimming took off 0 bases at V and 1 base at J, with 4 bases between the two ends. CDR3 DNA: TGTGCCATCAGTGAGTCGGACAGCAATCAGCCCCAGCATTTT. It is translated as CAISESDSNQPQHF.

In regard to this clonotype: This sequence may be a read error, since a much larger clone differs from it by one base. The CDR3 nucleotides read TGTGCCAGCTCACGCGGGGACCCCGCCGCCTACGAGCGGTACTTC. It is translated as CASSRGDPAAYERYF. The V and J genes are TRBV18 and TRBJ2-7, with a possible D match to TRBD2 (6 bases). Germline-derived CDR1 and CDR2 are KGHSH and LQKENI. The CDR3 covers 15 residues.

This clonotype was seen a few times. This chain links TRBV20-1 with TRBJ2-1; 7 positions agree with TRBD2. The CDR3 is 12 amino acids. Per germline, CDR1 DFQATT and CDR2 SNEGSKA (reference sequence). Germline trimming cut 7 bases from V and 4 bases from J; bases unmatched to any gene: 4. CDR3 sequence: CSEAGAYNEQFF. In DNA form, the CDR3 reads TGCAGTGAGGCGGGAGCATACAATGAGCAGTTCTTC.

The gene calls are TRBV6-1 and TRBJ2-7; 9 bases fit TRBD1. The CDR3 is 16 amino acids. Germline V gives CDR1 MNHNS, CDR2 SASEGT. The ends lost 5 bases at V and 7 bases at J; junction bases unmatched: 15. The CDR3 here is CASSIKPTGGVGEQYF. CDR3 coding DNA: TGTGCCAGCAGTATTAAACCCACAGGGGGCGTCGGGGAGCAGTACTTC.

The chain couples TRBV27 to TRBJ1-1; D possibly corresponds to TRBD1 (5 bases). In germline, CDR1 is MNHEY, CDR2 SMNVEV (reference sequence). V was clipped by 4 bases and J by 3 bases, with 18 bases between them. The CDR3 runs 16 residues. CDR3 residues: CASSSQPPGVYTEAFF. In DNA form, the CDR3 reads TGTGCCAGCAGTTCTCAACCTCCGGGGGTGTACACTGAAGCTTTCTTT.

J is TRBJ2-7 and V is TRBV6-2 or TRBV6-3, with TRBD2 identical over 14 bases. The ends lost 8 bases at V and 6 bases at J; junction bases unmatched: 3. The CDR3 extends over 13 amino acids. CDR1 and CDR2 (germline): MNHEY, SVGEGT. This CDR3 reads CASQGLAGVEQYF. In DNA form, the CDR3 reads TGTGCCAGCCAGGGACTAGCGGGAGTCGAGCAGTACTTC.

On this clonotype: This may come from a read error, since a much larger clone is one base off. The rearrangement joins TRBV11-3 to TRBJ2-2, with TRBD1 matching over 7 bases. Germline CDR1 SGHNT, CDR2 YENEEA. This CDR3 spans 17 amino acids. In DNA form, the CDR3 reads TGTACCAGCAGCTTAGATCAATTGGGGACAGACACCGGGGAGCTGTTTTTT. As protein: CTSSLDQLGTDTGELFF.

A few counts support this clonotype. The chain employs TRBV28 and TRBJ1-6; D is perhaps TRBD1 (5 bases). The CDR3 loop spans 14 amino acids. Germline CDR1 MDHEN, CDR2 SYDVKM. V was trimmed by 3 bases and J by 4 bases, leaving 7 bases between them. The CDR3 reads CASSLGVYNSPLHF. DNA of the CDR3: TGTGCCAGCAGTTTGGGGGTTTATAATTCACCCCTCCACTTT.

The V and J genes are TRBV29-1 and TRBJ1-2; 7 bases match TRBD1. The CDR3 is made up of 14 amino acids. CDR1 and CDR2 from the germline V gene are SQVTM and ANQGSEA. The trim removed 2 bases at V and 5 bases at J, leaving 8 bases unmatched. CDR3 sequence reads: CSVEMARGQYGYTF. DNA for the CDR3: TGCAGCGTTGAAATGGCGAGGGGGCAGTATGGCTACACCTTC.

This clonotype was found many times. The chain carries TRBV5-1 and TRBJ2-7, with a tentative D call TRBD2 (6 bases). Trimming pared 0 bases from V and 5 bases from J, leaving 15 bases between. The CDR3 is 15 amino acids. Germline loops: CDR1 SGHRS, CDR2 YFSETQ. CDR3 region: CASSLVAGMNNEQYF. The CDR3 DNA sequence: TGCGCCAGCAGCTTGGTGGCGGGAATGAATAACGAGCAGTACTTC.

This clonotype came up many times. The genes are TRBV20-1 and TRBJ2-1; the D is unclear. The CDR3 runs to 13 residues. Looked up from germline, CDR1 is DFQATT and CDR2 is SNEGSKA (reference sequence). V gave up 3 bases and J gave up 9 bases, with 15 bases separating them. The CDR3 is CSASPLRVGEQFF. The CDR3 DNA sequence: TGCAGTGCTAGCCCCCTCCGCGTGGGTGAGCAGTTCTTC.

In its sample, this clonotype was seen many times. This chain joins TRBV7-9 and TRBJ2-7; the match to TRBD2 covers 13 bases. Germline values: CDR1 SEHNR, CDR2 FQNEAQ (reference sequence). CDR3 length: 18 amino acids. V trimming: 1 base; J trimming: 4 bases; junction bases outside the gene matches: 10. CDR3 in DNA: TGTGCCAGCAGCTTAGGGACTAGCGGGAGCCCAAGCCCTTACGAGCAGTACTTC. This gives the protein CASSLGTSGSPSPYEQYF.

The CDR3 sequence: CASKTSENTGELFF. The CDR3 coding sequence is TGCGCCAGCAAGACTAGCGAGAACACCGGGGAGCTGTTTTTT. The J gene is TRBJ2-2, the V gene TRBV5-1; 8 bases are a match to TRBD2. The CDR3 length is 14 residues. Germline values: CDR1 SGHRS, CDR2 YFSETQ. Losses at the gene ends were 6 bases for V and 1 base for J; bases not matched to a gene: 2.

This clonotype showed up many times. The chain has TRBV7-2 and TRBJ2-1; a weak D match, TRBD1 (6 bases). Germline V gene data show CDR1 as SGHTA and CDR2 as FQGNSA. V was shortened by 5 bases and J by 5 bases, with 16 bases between the two germline ends. The length of the CDR3 is 15 residues. The CDR3: CASSRNRVGDNEQFF. CDR3 DNA sequence: TGTGCCAGCAGCAGAAACAGGGTCGGTGACAATGAGCAGTTCTTC.

This clonotype has a count of ten or more. The V call is TRBV20-1, the J call TRBJ2-4; the D gene is possibly TRBD1 (5 bases). The germline V gene encodes CDR1 DFQATT and CDR2 SNEGSKA (reference sequence). Trimming pared 4 bases from V and 0 bases from J, leaving 13 bases between. The CDR3 consists of 15 residues. The CDR3 spells CSANRPTVAKNIQYF. In DNA, the CDR3 is TGCAGTGCTAACCGTCCGACAGTAGCCAAAAACATTCAGTACTTC.

This clonotype has a count of ten or more. The rearrangement links TRBV28 to TRBJ2-3; D is unclear. CDR1 and CDR2 (germline): MDHEN, SYDVKM. V was clipped by 6 bases and J by 0 bases, with 13 bases between them. This CDR3 contains 15 residues. The CDR3 spells CASRLRVSSTDTQYF. In nucleotides, the CDR3 is TGTGCCAGCAGACTCCGTGTATCTAGCACAGATACGCAGTATTTT.

A few counts support this clonotype. The gene calls are TRBV20-1 and TRBJ2-5, with D unresolved. The germline gives CDR1 DFQATT, CDR2 SNEGSKA (reference sequence). V was pared by 8 bases and J by 2 bases, with 12 bases between. The length of the CDR3 is 12 residues. CDR3 region: CSLLAPQETQYF. The DNA for the CDR3 is TGCAGTCTGCTCGCGCCTCAAGAGACCCAGTACTTC.

V gene TRBV11-2 combines with J gene TRBJ2-5; TRBD2 agrees at 12 bases. J lost 5 bases, V lost 2 bases, and 6 bases had no gene match. Per the germline V gene, CDR1 is SGHAT and CDR2 is FQNNGV. The CDR3 totals 16 residues. The CDR3 loop is CASSLSLAGGVETQYF. Written as DNA, the CDR3 is TGTGCCAGCAGCTTAAGTCTAGCGGGAGGGGTGGAGACCCAGTACTTC.

This clonotype was observed a handful of times. The J gene is TRBJ2-1, the V gene TRBV5-5; 8 bases line up with TRBD2. This CDR3 spans 16 amino acids. Germline lookup yields CDR1 SGHKS and CDR2 YYEKEE (reference sequence). V shed 3 bases and J 2 bases; nucleotides not matched to a gene: 7. The CDR3 loop is CASSSLLAAPYNEQFF. The CDR3 DNA follows: TGTGCCAGCAGCTCATTACTAGCGGCCCCCTACAATGAGCAGTTCTTC.

This clonotype was detected ten times or more. DNA of the CDR3: TGTGCCAGCAGCTCGGACACCGGCAGGGCTGAAGCTTTCTTT. Translation: CASSSDTGRAEAFF. The chain uses TRBV7-9 and TRBJ1-1; D might be TRBD1 (5 bases). With 4 bases removed from V and 6 bases from J, the gap between germline ends came to 15 bases. Per germline, CDR1 SEHNR and CDR2 FQNEAQ (reference sequence). This CDR3 comprises 14 residues.

This clonotype was seen a few times. The chain employs TRBV7-6 and TRBJ1-1; D might be TRBD1 (5 bases). The germline V gene has CDR1 SGHVS and CDR2 FNYEAQ. The CDR3 runs to 14 residues. The V end lost 3 bases, the J end lost 5 bases, and 13 bases lay between the germline ends. CDR3 nucleotide sequence: TGTGCCAGCAGCTTTAGCGGGGCGCGGACTGAAGCTTTCTTT. Its protein is CASSFSGARTEAFF.

This clonotype was found many times. The rearrangement uses TRBV20-1 and TRBJ2-1, with 7 bases matching TRBD2. The CDR3 runs 13 residues. The V segment lost 7 bases and the J segment 5 bases; nucleotides outside the gene matches: 8. CDR1 and CDR2 from the germline V gene are DFQATT and SNEGSKA (reference sequence). The CDR3 DNA reads TGCAGTGATGCGGGAGTTGGGCACAATGAGCAGTTCTTC. It encodes CSDAGVGHNEQFF.